The entry that follows covers one T cell receptor beta chain sequence. The data belong to a study of a mutant IDH1 vaccine in newly diagnosed glioma. Looking at the study overall: Of the patients given treatment, roughly 62% were male and about 40% were female, and a mean age of roughly 40 years was recorded. Former treatment meant radiotherapy, temozolomide, or both; the majority had gotten both.

Measured with immunoSEQ multiplex PCR; TCRdb has only the in-frame clones, and not every one. This sample yields tens of thousands of clones, of which just under 95% are seen a single time; over 15% belongs to the top ten. Time point: baseline, week 1 (first vaccination visit). Treatment reported: pre-vaccination baseline after standard-of-care therapy. Donors' newly diagnosed IDH1-mutant WHO grade 3 or 4 astrocytomas lacked nuclear ATRX. The CDR3 length is 15 residues. V was cut by 5 bases and J by 0 bases, with 13 bases left in between. CDR1 is GTSNPN, CDR2 SVGIG, per germline (reference sequence). The chain uses TRBV30 and TRBJ1-4; tentative D call: TRBD1 (5 bases). The clonotype comes from a man in his late teens or twenties with glioma. The material sequenced was PBMCs, taken from a glioma patient treated with radiotherapy, temozolomide or both. The CDR3 region has the DNA TGTGCCTGGGACAATCAGGGCGCAACTAATGAAAAACTGTTTTTT. Protein: CAWDNQGATNEKLFF.